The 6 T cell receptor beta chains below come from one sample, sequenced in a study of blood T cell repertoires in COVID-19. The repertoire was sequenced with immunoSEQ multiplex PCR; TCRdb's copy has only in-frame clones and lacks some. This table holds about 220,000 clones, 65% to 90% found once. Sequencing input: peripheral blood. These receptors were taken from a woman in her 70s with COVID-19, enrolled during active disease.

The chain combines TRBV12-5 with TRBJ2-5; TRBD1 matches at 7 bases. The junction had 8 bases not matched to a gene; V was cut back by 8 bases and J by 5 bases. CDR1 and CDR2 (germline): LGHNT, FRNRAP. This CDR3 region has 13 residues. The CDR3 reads CASWQTGPETQYF. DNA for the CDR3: TGTGCTAGTTGGCAGACAGGGCCCGAGACCCAGTACTTC.

In nucleotides, the CDR3 is TGTGCCAGCAAGCGGAGACGTCTAGAGCAGTACTTC. Amino acid sequence: CASKRRRLEQYF. This rearrangement joins TRBV6-6 to TRBJ2-7, with a weak D call TRBD2 (5 bases). Germline V gives CDR1 MNHNY, CDR2 SVGAGI (reference sequence). There are 12 residues in the CDR3. Trimming cost V 7 bases and J 7 bases, with 14 bases left between them.

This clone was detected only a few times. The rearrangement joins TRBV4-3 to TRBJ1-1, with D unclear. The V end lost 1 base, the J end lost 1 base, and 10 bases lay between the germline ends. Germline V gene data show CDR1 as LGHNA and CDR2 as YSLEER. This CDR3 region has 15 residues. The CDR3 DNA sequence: TGCGCCAGCAGCCAAGTGTTGGGCAGGAACACTGAAGCTTTCTTT. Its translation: CASSQVLGRNTEAFF.

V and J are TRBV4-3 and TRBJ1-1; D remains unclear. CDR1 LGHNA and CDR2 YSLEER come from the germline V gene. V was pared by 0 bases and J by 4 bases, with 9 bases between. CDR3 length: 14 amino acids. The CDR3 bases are TGCGCCAGCAGCCAAGATCTGGCGGCCACTGAAGCTTTCTTT. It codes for CASSQDLAATEAFF.

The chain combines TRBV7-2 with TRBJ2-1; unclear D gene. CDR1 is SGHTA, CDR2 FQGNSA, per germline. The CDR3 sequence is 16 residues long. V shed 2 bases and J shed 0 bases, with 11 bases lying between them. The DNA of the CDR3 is TGTGCCAGCAGCTTAAACGTCGCTAGCTCCTACAATGAGCAGTTCTTC. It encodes CASSLNVASSYNEQFF.

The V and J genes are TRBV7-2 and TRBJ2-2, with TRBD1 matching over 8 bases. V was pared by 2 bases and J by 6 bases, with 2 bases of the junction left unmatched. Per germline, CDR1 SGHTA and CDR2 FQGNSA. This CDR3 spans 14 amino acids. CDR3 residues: CASSLMDRAGELFF. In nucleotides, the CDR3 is TGTGCCAGCAGCTTAATGGACAGGGCCGGGGAGCTGTTTTTT.